Following are 27 T cell receptor beta chains from one sample sequenced in a study of early stage breast cancer tumors. The assay was immunoSEQ multiplex PCR, and TCRdb's table has in-frame clones only and misses some. The table has tens of thousands of clones, around 80% seen once. The sequenced material came from blood. The receptors were gathered from a person aged 55-75 years with breast cancer.

This clone has only one observation. The gene calls are TRBV15 and TRBJ1-2; D unclear. Germline-derived CDR1 and CDR2 are LNHNV and YYDKDF (reference sequence). This CDR3 region has 13 residues. Trimming cost V 1 base and J 5 bases, with 8 bases left between them. The CDR3 region has the DNA TGTGCCACCAGCAGAGGAGGTGGGTATGGCTACACCTTC. It translates to CATSRGGGYGYTF.

The chain recombines TRBV5-1 with TRBJ2-3; D is uncertain. The CDR3 contains 15 residues. Looked up from germline, CDR1 is SGHRS and CDR2 is YFSETQ. Trimming took off 0 bases at V and 0 bases at J, with 8 bases between the two ends. This CDR3 reads CASSLGSTSTDTQYF. DNA of the CDR3: TGCGCCAGCAGCTTGGGCTCTACTAGCACAGATACGCAGTATTTT.

In DNA, the CDR3 is TGCGCCAGCTCCTTGCCCAATACCGGGGAGCTGTTTTTT. This sequence encodes CASSLPNTGELFF. V and J are TRBV5-1 and TRBJ2-2; D ambiguous. The CDR3 loop spans 13 amino acids. The germline V gene encodes CDR1 SGHRS and CDR2 YFSETQ. V lost 7 bases and J lost 5, with 12 bases in between.

The V call is TRBV4-3, the J call TRBJ2-4; D may be TRBD1 or TRBD2 (5 bases each). CDR1 and CDR2 (germline): LGHNA, YSLEER. The CDR3 covers 19 residues. The ends were cut back, 4 bases at V and 9 bases at J, with 31 bases in the middle. The CDR3 loop reads CASSLRGRLGRALRVIQYF. CDR3 coding DNA: TGCGCCAGCAGCCTCCGGGGTAGGTTGGGGCGGGCGTTGAGAGTCATTCAGTACTTC.

The chain is built from TRBV28 and TRBJ2-5; 7 bases line up with TRBD2. CDR1 and CDR2 from the germline V gene are MDHEN and SYDVKM. This CDR3 is built from 14 residues. J lost 4 bases, V lost 3 bases, and 5 bases had no gene match. DNA for the CDR3: TGTGCCAGCAGTTTCGCCGGGACTACAGAGACCCAGTACTTC. Amino acid sequence: CASSFAGTTETQYF.

This sequence joins TRBV28 and TRBJ2-7; D remains ambiguous. Germline values: CDR1 MDHEN, CDR2 SYDVKM. The CDR3 is made up of 11 amino acids. Trimming cost V 5 bases and J 9 bases, with 11 bases left between them. The CDR3 DNA is TGTGCCAGCAGTACAAATCTAGGGCAGTACTTC. It specifies CASSTNLGQYF.

This rearrangement joins TRBV6-1 to TRBJ2-7, with a weak D call TRBD1 (6 bases). Trimming shortened V by 4 bases and J by 3 bases, and 13 bases separated the two germline ends. The CDR3 is 14 amino acids. Germline CDR1 is MNHNS and CDR2 is SASEGT. The CDR3 region has the DNA TGTGCCAGCAGTGTTTCCAGGGGATTCTACGAGCAGTACTTC. It translates to CASSVSRGFYEQYF.

V usage is TRBV7-6 and J usage is TRBJ2-1; TRBD2 matches at 7 bases. V dropped 3 bases and J dropped 6; count of bases not matched to a gene: 5. From germline, CDR1 is SGHVS and CDR2 FNYEAQ. The CDR3 spans 14 residues. Here the CDR3 DNA reads TGTGCCAGCAGCTTGAGGACTAGTACCAATGAGCAGTTCTTC. This codes for CASSLRTSTNEQFF. Together with reference TRBV7-6 and TRBJ2-1, the CDR3 gives the full variable domain: GAGVSQSPRYKVTKRGQDVALRCDPISGHVSLYWYRQALGQGPEFLTYFNYEAQQDKSGLPNDRFSAERPEGSISTLTIQRTEQRDSAMYRCASSLRTSTNEQFFGPGTRLTVL.

This chain uses TRBV5-1 with TRBJ1-2; D might be TRBD1 (6 bases). V was cut by 0 bases and J by 4 bases, with 13 bases left in between. Germline loops: CDR1 SGHRS, CDR2 YFSETQ. CDR3 length: 15 residues. The DNA of the CDR3 is TGCGCCAGCAGCTTGGGGGGGGGCGCTGGCTATGGCTACACCTTC. It yields the protein CASSLGGGAGYGYTF.

The chain recombines TRBV10-2 with TRBJ1-1; D gene uncertain. CDR3 length: 13 amino acids. Trimming pared 5 bases from V and 8 bases from J, leaving 15 bases between. Germline V gives CDR1 WSHSY, CDR2 SAAADI. CDR3 nucleotide sequence: TGCGCCAGCAGTCCCCCCGGGGAGAGGGAAGCTTTCTTT. This encodes CASSPPGEREAFF.

This clone was seen only once. The chain recombines TRBV6-6 with TRBJ2-3; tentative D call: TRBD2 (6 bases). V was pared by 5 bases and J by 1 base, with 13 bases between. The CDR3 runs to 15 residues. Germline V gene lookup returns CDR1 MNHNY and CDR2 SVGAGI (reference sequence). DNA of the CDR3: TGTGCCAGCAGTGCACCTAGCGCCCGCACAGATACGCAGTATTTT. Translating gives CASSAPSARTDTQYF.

The chain joins TRBV20-1 to TRBJ2-5; D is possibly TRBD1 or TRBD2 (5 bases each). This CDR3 region has 11 residues. Deletions cut 7 bases from V and 4 bases from J, with 10 bases between. CDR1 is DFQATT, CDR2 SNEGSKA, per germline (reference sequence). Here the CDR3 reads CSVGTPETQYF. For the CDR3, the DNA is TGCAGTGTAGGGACCCCAGAGACCCAGTACTTC.

V and J are TRBV5-8 and TRBJ1-2; no clear D gene. This CDR3 is built from 14 residues. Germline CDR1 is SGHTS and CDR2 is YDEGEE. V gave up 0 bases and J gave up 0 bases, with 6 bases separating them. In DNA, the CDR3 is TGTGCCAGCAGCTTGGACAGAGCTAACTATGGCTACACCTTC. It yields the protein CASSLDRANYGYTF.

The chain links TRBV28 to TRBJ2-3, with D tentatively TRBD2 (6 bases). Trimming left V 11 bases short and J 2 bases short, with 17 bases between. The CDR3 is 14 residues long. The germline gives CDR1 MDHEN, CDR2 SYDVKM. Here the CDR3 DNA reads TGTGCCGCGGGGACTCCTCCCTACACAGATACGCAGTATTTT. The encoded protein is CAAGTPPYTDTQYF.

This rearrangement joins TRBV2 to TRBJ1-2; D may be TRBD1 (6 bases). This CDR3 comprises 16 residues. Trimming took 7 bases from V and 5 from J, leaving 23 bases between them. From germline, CDR1 is SNHLY and CDR2 FYNNEI. CDR3 loop: CASTYQRGAGGYGYTF. DNA of the CDR3: TGTGCCAGCACCTACCAACGGGGGGCGGGGGGATATGGCTACACCTTC.

This chain joins TRBV2 and TRBJ2-1; the match to TRBD1 covers 11 bases. Trimming took 9 bases from V and 8 from J; bases not matched to a gene: 3. Per the germline V gene, CDR1 is SNHLY and CDR2 is FYNNEI. The CDR3 runs to 12 residues. CDR3: CARGQGGDEQFF. The CDR3, as DNA: TGTGCCAGGGGACAGGGGGGTGATGAGCAGTTCTTC.

This clone was detected only once. The chain links TRBV5-1 to TRBJ2-4; the match to TRBD2 covers 10 bases. Germline CDR1 reads SGHRS; CDR2 reads YFSETQ. The CDR3 has 19 residues. The J segment lost 1 base and the V segment lost 2 bases, leaving 12 bases of the junction unmatched. As DNA, the CDR3 is TGCGCCAGCAGCTTTTCTTCAGCGGGAGGGCCCTCGGCCAAAAACATTCAGTACTTC. Its protein product is CASSFSSAGGPSAKNIQYF.

In nucleotides, the CDR3 is TGTGCCAGCAGTCCTCCATGGATTGATGGCTACACCTTC. Its protein product is CASSPPWIDGYTF. The V and J genes are TRBV6-1 and TRBJ1-2; D unclear. Between the trimmed V and J ends, which lost 5 bases and 6 bases, there was a span of 13 bases. The germline gives CDR1 MNHNS, CDR2 SASEGT. The CDR3 loop spans 13 amino acids.

V is TRBV6-5 and J is TRBJ1-1, with 7 nucleotides matching TRBD1. The germline V gene has CDR1 MNHEY and CDR2 SVGAGI. V lost 6 bases, J lost 11 bases, and 12 bases stayed unmatched. The CDR3 has 13 residues. The CDR3 bases are TGTGCCAGCAGACTCAAGGGGGCCTCGAGGGCTTTCTTT. Translating gives CASRLKGASRAFF.

The gene calls are TRBV19 and TRBJ1-3; a weak D match, TRBD1 (5 bases). CDR3 size: 17 residues. V lost 4 bases, J lost 0 bases, and 16 bases lay in between. Looked up from germline, CDR1 is LNHDA and CDR2 is SQIVND (reference sequence). The CDR3 DNA reads TGTGCCAGTAGTACCTTGCCGGGACCACTCTCTGGAAACACCATATATTTT. Translated: CASSTLPGPLSGNTIYF.

The genes are TRBV7-9 and TRBJ2-7, with 10 bases identical to TRBD2. The CDR3 runs 14 residues. CDR1 and CDR2 (germline): SEHNR, FQNEAQ (reference sequence). The V segment lost 5 bases and the J segment 5 bases; nucleotides outside the gene matches: 6. The CDR3 protein is CASSHKRGGHEQYF. CDR3 in DNA: TGTGCCAGCAGCCACAAGCGGGGGGGCCACGAGCAGTACTTC.

V is TRBV7-3 and J is TRBJ2-1; maybe TRBD1 (5 bases). This CDR3 spans 13 amino acids. CDR1 SGHTA and CDR2 FQGTGA come from the germline V gene. Trimming shortened V by 6 bases and J by 7 bases, and 13 bases separated the two germline ends. CDR3 nucleotides: TGTGCCAGCAGGTTCCCTGGGGCGAATGAGCAGTTCTTC. Its translation: CASRFPGANEQFF. The full variable domain, rest sourced from reference TRBV7-3 and TRBJ2-1, is GAGVSQTPSNKVTEKGKYVELRCDPISGHTALYWYRQSLGQGPEFLIYFQGTGAADDSGLPNDRFFAVRPEGSVSTLKIQRTERGDSAVYLCASRFPGANEQFFGPGTRLTVL.

The rearrangement links TRBV7-8 to TRBJ2-2, with D possibly called TRBD1 or TRBD2 (5 bases each). From germline, CDR1 is SGHVS and CDR2 FQNEAQ. Trimming cost V 6 bases and J 5 bases, with 13 bases left between them. The CDR3 contains 14 residues. CDR3 sequence (DNA): TGTGCCAGCAGGGGGGTCCCCGGGACCGGGGAGCTGTTTTTT. Encoded protein: CASRGVPGTGELFF.

The CDR3 nucleotides read TGTGCCAGCTCCCCCCGGACCGGGACTGGAAACACCATATATTTT. Protein sequence: CASSPRTGTGNTIYF. This chain joins TRBV19 and TRBJ1-3; D remains unclear. CDR1 is LNHDA and CDR2 is SQIVND in the germline V gene (reference sequence). The CDR3 is made up of 15 amino acids. Trimming pared 9 bases from V and 2 bases from J, leaving 17 bases between.

The rearrangement links TRBV9 to TRBJ2-2, with 8 nucleotides matching TRBD2. The V and J ends lost 3 bases and 3 bases, in that order; junction bases with no gene match: 13. The CDR3 consists of 18 residues. Germline CDR1 and CDR2: SGDLS and YYNGEE. The CDR3 DNA follows: TGTGCCAGCAGCGCCGGAGCGGTGGGAGCGGGAGACACCGGGGAGCTGTTTTTT. As protein: CASSAGAVGAGDTGELFF. Supplemented by reference TRBV9 and TRBJ2-2, the full variable domain reads DSGVTQTPKHLITATGQRVTLRCSPRSGDLSVYWYQQSLDQGLQFLIQYYNGEERAKGNILERFSAQQFPDLHSELNLSSLELGDSALYFCASSAGAVGAGDTGELFFGEGSRLTVL.

The table lists this clone with a few counts. The CDR3 sequence: CASSSLIPGGPYGYTF. In nucleotides, the CDR3 is TGTGCCAGCAGTTCCTTGATCCCGGGGGGGCCATATGGCTACACCTTC. The chain recombines TRBV6-5 with TRBJ1-2; weak D call: TRBD1 (6 bases). The V gene lost 4 bases and the J gene lost 5 bases, with 20 bases spanning the gap. The germline gives CDR1 MNHEY, CDR2 SVGAGI. This CDR3 has 16 residues.

This clone was detected once. V gene TRBV6-6 combines with J gene TRBJ2-1; weak D call: TRBD2 (5 bases). The CDR3 extends over 15 amino acids. The V end was cut by 5 bases, the J end by 0 bases, with 11 bases between. The germline gives CDR1 MNHNY, CDR2 SVGAGI (reference sequence). The CDR3 loop is CASSPSGSSYNEQFF. The DNA of the CDR3 is TGTGCCAGCAGTCCCAGCGGCAGCTCCTACAATGAGCAGTTCTTC.